This entry concerns a single TCR beta chain. This clonotype has ten or more counts. The antigen this receptor binds is unknown. Base qualities were left out, and no much larger clone turns up one base away. For the sorted-subset TCR libraries, the starting material was over 950,000 sorted CD4+ or CD8+ T cells. PBMCs were separated from peripheral blood using Ficoll-Hypaque density gradient centrifugation and then cryopreserved in liquid nitrogen. The study also sequenced paired sorted CD4+ and CD8+ subsets from healthy controls, HAM/TSP patients and MS patients. The data stem from a study of neurological immune-mediated disorders (dated by TCRdb to about 2019). Study-level background: Peripheral blood TCR-beta repertoires from patients with HTLV-I-associated myelopathy (HAM/TSP), patients with multiple sclerosis, and healthy controls were compared in the study using UMI-based sequencing. Of the 68 subjects in the cohort, around 14 were HAM/TSP patients, some 35 were multiple sclerosis patients, and about 20 were healthy controls. Longitudinal samples, technical triplicates and paired sorted CD4+ and CD8+ T-cell subsets, alongside PBMC samples, were included among the approximately 99 TCR-beta libraries. Overall study outcomes, separate from this receptor: No identical CDR3 amino acid sequences were found to be shared among expanded clones across subjects, suggesting that TCR-beta repertoires were private in all groups. TCR clonal expansion was highest in HAM/TSP patients and lowest in MS patients, with MS patients falling below even healthy controls.

The germline V gene (reference sequence) sets CDR1 to DFQATT and CDR2 to SNEGSKA. Trimming costs V 0 bases and J 3 bases, and their ends lie 18 bases apart. From the cysteine through the phenylalanine, the CDR3 covers 17 amino acids. The entry retains the CDR3 DNA only, 51 bases that are in frame from base 1. cDNA synthesis used template-switch 5'RACE with a primer carrying a 10-nucleotide random unique molecular identifier tagging each TCR transcript. Every sequencing run covered 15-18 subjects and yielded more than 170 million TCR-beta sequences. The RNeasy kit was used for extraction of total RNA. Using the KAPA Real-time Library Amplification kit, TCR-beta VDJ regions were amplified with primers for the TCR constant region and the 5'RACE anchor. A first PCR added sample indexes and Illumina adaptors, and a second PCR then raised library yield. After Ampure bead purification, the roughly 650 bp TCR product was size-selected on a 2% E-gel SizeSelection system. Before pooling, library quality was assessed on a Bioanalyzer, concentration was determined with Qubit, and library quantification was performed with the Kapa Library Quantification kit. An Illumina HiSeq 2500 sequenced the libraries paired-end 2 x 150 bp. To increase sequence diversity, about 23-30% phiX was spiked into each library pool. Turning to the authors' computational methods: Quality-filtered reads were processed with the UMI-based MiGEC pipeline, and over 85% of raw TCR sequences were removed by the MiGEC pipeline during error correction. IMGT germline references were used for aligning VDJ genes, and each clonotype was defined as a unique CDR3 amino acid sequence together with its V-J genes. VDJtools evaluated clonal expansion, Shannon diversity and CDR3 relatedness (CalcPairwiseDistances, ClusterSamples); CLCbio workbench built phylogenetic trees. Clones with at least 8 unique UMIs were defined as expanded, with this threshold being based on coefficient-of-variation modelling across technical triplicates. TCRdb applied fastp at Q25 and MiXCR to the public reads, then kept only in-frame beta chains. Every distinct CDR3 protein forms one entry, paired with its most common genes and DNA. TCRdb's processing, not the authors' own work, is the source of the V and J calls. This sample has approximately 41,000 distinct CDR3 sequences in its table, and around 13% of those were observed once. Of the sample, approximately 3.5% is held by the ten largest clones.

This receptor was identified in a woman aged 55-70 years with HTLV-1-associated myelopathy (HAM/TSP). The chain uses TRBV20-1 and TRBJ1-5; the D segment could be TRBD1, given 6 matching bases. Material: CD4+ T cells from blood. In nucleotide form, the sequence is TGCAGTGCTAGAGATGGGTGGGGGGGCCGGTCCAATCAGCCCCAGCATTTT. It codes for CSARDGWGGRSNQPQHF.